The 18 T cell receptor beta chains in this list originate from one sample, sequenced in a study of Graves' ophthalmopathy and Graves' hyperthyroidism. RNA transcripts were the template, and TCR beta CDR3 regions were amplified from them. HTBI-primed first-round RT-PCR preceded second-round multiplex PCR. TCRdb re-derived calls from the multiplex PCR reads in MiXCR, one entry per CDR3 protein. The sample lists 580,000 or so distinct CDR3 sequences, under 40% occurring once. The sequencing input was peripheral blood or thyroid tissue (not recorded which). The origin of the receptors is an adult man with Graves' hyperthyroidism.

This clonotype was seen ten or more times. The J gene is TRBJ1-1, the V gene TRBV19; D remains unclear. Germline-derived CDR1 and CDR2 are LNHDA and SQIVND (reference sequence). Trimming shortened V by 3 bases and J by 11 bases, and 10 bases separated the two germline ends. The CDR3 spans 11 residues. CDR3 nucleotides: TGTGCCAGTAGTATTGCTACGACGGCTTTCTTT. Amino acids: CASSIATTAFF.

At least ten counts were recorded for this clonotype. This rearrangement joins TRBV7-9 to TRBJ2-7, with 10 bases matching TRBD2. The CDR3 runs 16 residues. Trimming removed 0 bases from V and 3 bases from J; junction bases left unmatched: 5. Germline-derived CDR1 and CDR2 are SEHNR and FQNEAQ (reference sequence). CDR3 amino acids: CASSLAVASGSYEQYF. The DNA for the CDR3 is TGTGCCAGCAGCTTAGCGGTGGCTAGCGGGAGCTACGAGCAGTACTTC.

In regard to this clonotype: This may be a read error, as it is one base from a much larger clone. The CDR3 nucleotides read TGTGCCAGCAGTGTTCGGAGGGCCGAACAGCCCCAGCATTTT. Its protein is CASSVRRAEQPQHF. J is TRBJ1-5 and V is TRBV2; D is unclear. The CDR3 runs 14 residues. Trimming removed 4 bases from V and 7 bases from J, with 14 bases in between. Germline lookup yields CDR1 SNHLY and CDR2 FYNNEI.

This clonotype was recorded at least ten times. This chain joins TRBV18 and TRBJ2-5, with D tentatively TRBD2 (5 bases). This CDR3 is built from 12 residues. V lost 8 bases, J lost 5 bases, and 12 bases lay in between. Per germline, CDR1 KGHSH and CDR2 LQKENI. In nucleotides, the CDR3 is TGTGCCAGCAGCCCCTCGGGGGAGACCCAGTACTTC. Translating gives CASSPSGETQYF.

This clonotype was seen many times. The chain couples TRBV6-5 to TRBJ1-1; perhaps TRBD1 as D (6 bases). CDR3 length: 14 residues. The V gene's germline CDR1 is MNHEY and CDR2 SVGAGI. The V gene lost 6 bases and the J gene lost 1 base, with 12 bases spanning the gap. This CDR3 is CASSKQGGNTEAFF. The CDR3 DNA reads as TGTGCCAGCAGCAAACAGGGCGGGAACACTGAAGCTTTCTTT.

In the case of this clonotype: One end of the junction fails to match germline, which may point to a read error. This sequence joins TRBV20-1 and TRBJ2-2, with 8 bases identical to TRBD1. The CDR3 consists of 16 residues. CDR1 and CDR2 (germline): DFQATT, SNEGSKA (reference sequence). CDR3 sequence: CSALLDREWSTGEPFF. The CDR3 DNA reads TGCAGTGCTCTTTTGGACAGGGAGTGGTCCACCGGGGAGCCGTTTTTT.

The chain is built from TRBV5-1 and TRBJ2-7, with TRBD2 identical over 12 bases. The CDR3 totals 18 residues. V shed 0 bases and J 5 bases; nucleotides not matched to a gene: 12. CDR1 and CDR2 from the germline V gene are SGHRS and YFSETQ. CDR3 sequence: CASSLEGGTSGPWDEQYF. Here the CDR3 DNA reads TGCGCCAGCAGCTTGGAGGGCGGGACTAGCGGGCCCTGGGACGAGCAGTACTTC.

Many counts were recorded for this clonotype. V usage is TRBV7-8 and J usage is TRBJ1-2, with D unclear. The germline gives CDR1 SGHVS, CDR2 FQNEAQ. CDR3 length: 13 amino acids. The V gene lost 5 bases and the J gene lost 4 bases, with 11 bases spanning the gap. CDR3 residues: CASSVGIGYGYTF. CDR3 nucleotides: TGTGCCAGCAGCGTTGGAATCGGCTATGGCTACACCTTC.

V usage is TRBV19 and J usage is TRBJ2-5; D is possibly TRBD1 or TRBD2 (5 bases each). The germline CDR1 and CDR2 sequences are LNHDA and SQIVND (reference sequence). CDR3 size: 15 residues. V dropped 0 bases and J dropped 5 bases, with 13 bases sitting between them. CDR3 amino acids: CASSIDRGAWETQYF. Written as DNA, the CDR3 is TGTGCCAGTAGTATAGATCGGGGCGCATGGGAGACCCAGTACTTC.

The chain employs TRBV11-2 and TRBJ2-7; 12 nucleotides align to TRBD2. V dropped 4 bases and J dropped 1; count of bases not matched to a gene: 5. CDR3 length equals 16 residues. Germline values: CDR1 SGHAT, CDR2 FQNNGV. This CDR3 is CASSYRTSGKSYEQYF. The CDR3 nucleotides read TGTGCCAGCAGCTATCGGACTAGCGGGAAATCCTACGAGCAGTACTTC.

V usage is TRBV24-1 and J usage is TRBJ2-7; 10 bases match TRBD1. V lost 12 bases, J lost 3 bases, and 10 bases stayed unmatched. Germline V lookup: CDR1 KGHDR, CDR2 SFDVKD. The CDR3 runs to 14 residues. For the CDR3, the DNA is TGTGCCTCAGCTCGGACAGGGGGAATCTACGAGCAGTACTTC. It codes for CASARTGGIYEQYF.

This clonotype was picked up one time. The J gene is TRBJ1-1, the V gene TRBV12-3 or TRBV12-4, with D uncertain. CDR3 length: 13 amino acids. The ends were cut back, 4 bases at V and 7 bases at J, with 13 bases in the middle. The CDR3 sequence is CASSSLAGGEAFF. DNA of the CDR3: TGTGCCAGCAGTTCCTTAGCGGGCGGTGAAGCTTTCTTT.

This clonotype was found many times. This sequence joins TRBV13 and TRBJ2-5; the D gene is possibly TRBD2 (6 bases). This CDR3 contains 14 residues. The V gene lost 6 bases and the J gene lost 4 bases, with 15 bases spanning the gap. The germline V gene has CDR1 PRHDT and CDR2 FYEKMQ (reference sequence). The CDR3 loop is CASRTLAERETQYF. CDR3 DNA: TGTGCCAGCAGAACACTAGCTGAGAGAGAGACCCAGTACTTC.

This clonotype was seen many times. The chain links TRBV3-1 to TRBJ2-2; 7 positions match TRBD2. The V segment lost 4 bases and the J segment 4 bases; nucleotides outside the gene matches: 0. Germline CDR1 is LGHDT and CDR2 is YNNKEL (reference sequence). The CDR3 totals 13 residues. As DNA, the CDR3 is TGTGCCAGCAGCCGGGAGGGCACCGGGGAGCTGTTTTTT. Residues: CASSREGTGELFF. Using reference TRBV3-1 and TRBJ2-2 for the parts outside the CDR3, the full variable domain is DTAVSQTPKYLVTQMGNDKSIKCEQNLGHDTMYWYKQDSKKFLKIMFSYNNKELIINETVPNRFSPKSPDKAHLNLHINSLELGDSAVYFCASSREGTGELFFGEGSRLTVL.

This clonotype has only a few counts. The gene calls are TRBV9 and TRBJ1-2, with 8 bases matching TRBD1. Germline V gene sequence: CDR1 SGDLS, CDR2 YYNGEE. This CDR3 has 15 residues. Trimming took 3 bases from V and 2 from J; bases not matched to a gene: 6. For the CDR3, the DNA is TGTGCCAGCAGCGCGCGACAGGGGAAGAACTATGGCTACACCTTC. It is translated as CASSARQGKNYGYTF.

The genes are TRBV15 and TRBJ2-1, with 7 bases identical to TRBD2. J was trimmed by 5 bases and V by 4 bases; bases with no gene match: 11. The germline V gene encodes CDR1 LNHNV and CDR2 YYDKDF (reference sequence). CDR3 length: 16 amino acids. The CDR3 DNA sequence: TGTGCCACCAGCACCCTGAAGCGGGAAGAAAACAATGAGCAGTTCTTC. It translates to CATSTLKREENNEQFF.

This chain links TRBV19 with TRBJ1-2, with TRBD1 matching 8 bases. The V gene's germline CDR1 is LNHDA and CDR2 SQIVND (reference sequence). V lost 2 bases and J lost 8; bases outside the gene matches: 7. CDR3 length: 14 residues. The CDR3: CASSIRTGPLGYTF. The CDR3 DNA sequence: TGTGCCAGTAGTATAAGGACAGGGCCCCTCGGCTACACCTTC.

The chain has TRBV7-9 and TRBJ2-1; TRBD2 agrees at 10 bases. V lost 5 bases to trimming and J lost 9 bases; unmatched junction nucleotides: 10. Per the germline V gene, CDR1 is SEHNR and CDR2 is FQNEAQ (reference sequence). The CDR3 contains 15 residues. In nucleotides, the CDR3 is TGTGCCAGCAGCGTCGGCCTAGCGGGAGTCACTGAGCAGTTCTTC. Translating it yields CASSVGLAGVTEQFF.